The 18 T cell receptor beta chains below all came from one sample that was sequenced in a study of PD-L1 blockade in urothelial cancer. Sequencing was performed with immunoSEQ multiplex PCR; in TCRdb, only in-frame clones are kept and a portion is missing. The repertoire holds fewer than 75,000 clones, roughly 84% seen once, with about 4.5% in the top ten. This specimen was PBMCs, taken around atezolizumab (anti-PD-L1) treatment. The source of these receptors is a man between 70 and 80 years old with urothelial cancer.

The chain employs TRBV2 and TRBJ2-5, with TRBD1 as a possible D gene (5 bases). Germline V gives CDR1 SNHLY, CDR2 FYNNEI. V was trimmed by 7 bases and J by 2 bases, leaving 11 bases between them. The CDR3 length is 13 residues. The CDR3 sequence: CASTLGVQETQYF. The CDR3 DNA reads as TGTGCCAGCACATTAGGGGTGCAAGAGACCCAGTACTTC.

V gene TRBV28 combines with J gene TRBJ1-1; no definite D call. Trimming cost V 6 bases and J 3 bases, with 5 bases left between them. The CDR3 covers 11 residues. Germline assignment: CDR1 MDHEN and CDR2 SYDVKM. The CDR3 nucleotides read TGTGCCAGCAGCTTGTACACTGAAGCTTTCTTT. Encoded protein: CASSLYTEAFF.

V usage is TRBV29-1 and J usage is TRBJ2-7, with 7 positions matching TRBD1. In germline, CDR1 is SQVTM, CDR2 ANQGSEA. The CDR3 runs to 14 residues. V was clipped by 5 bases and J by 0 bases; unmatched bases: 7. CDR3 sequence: CSVFDRDSSYEQYF. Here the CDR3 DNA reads TGCAGCGTTTTTGACCGGGACAGCTCCTACGAGCAGTACTTC.

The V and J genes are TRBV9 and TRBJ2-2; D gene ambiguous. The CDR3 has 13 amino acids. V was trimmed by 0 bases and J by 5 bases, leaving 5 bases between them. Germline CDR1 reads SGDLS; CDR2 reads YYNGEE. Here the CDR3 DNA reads TGTGCCAGCAGCGTAGTGCGAACCGGGGAGCTGTTTTTT. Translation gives CASSVVRTGELFF.

The CDR3 sequence: CASSQVGRQVNTGELFF. The CDR3 DNA reads TGCGCCAGCAGCCAAGTTGGGAGACAGGTGAACACCGGGGAGCTGTTTTTT. The J gene is TRBJ2-2, the V gene TRBV4-1, with a tentative D call TRBD1 (6 bases). Germline V gives CDR1 MGHRA, CDR2 YSYEKL. This CDR3 is built from 17 residues. V shed 1 base and J shed 1 base, with 13 bases lying between them.

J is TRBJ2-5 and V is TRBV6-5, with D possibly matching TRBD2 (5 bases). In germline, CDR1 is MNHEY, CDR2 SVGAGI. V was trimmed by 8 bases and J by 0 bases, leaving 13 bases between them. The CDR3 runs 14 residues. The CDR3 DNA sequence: TGTGCCAGCGCTCGGACTGCAGACCAAGAGACCCAGTACTTC. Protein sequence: CASARTADQETQYF.

The CDR3 nucleotides are TGTGCCACCTCGGGCTTTGAGGGGGGGACCGGGGAGCTGTTTTTT. It specifies CATSGFEGGTGELFF. J is TRBJ2-2 and V is TRBV15; D may be TRBD2 (7 bases). The CDR3 spans 15 residues. Germline CDR1 is LNHNV and CDR2 is YYDKDF (reference sequence). V was cut by 8 bases and J by 5 bases, with 18 bases left in between. The complete variable domain, with remaining parts taken from reference TRBV15 and TRBJ2-2, reads DAMVIQNPRYQVTQFGKPVTLSCSQTLNHNVMYWYQQKSSQAPKLLFHYYDKDFNNEADTPDNFQSRRPNTSFCFLDIRSPGLGDTAMYLCATSGFEGGTGELFFGEGSRLTVL.

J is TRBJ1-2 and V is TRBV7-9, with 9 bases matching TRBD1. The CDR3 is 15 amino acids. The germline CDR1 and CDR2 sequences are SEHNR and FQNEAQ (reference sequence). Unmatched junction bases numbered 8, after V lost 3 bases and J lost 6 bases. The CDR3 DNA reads TGTGCCAGCAGCTTTGGGGACAGGGCCTTTGATGGCTACACCTTC. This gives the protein CASSFGDRAFDGYTF.

CDR3 sequence (DNA): TGTGCCTGGAGGCGTGGGACTAGCGGGTTTGAGACCCAGTACTTC. It is translated as CAWRRGTSGFETQYF. The V and J genes are TRBV30 and TRBJ2-5; TRBD2 matches 12 bases. J lost 5 bases, V lost 3 bases, and 7 bases had no gene match. The CDR3 has 15 residues. Germline CDR1 and CDR2: GTSNPN and SVGIG (reference sequence).

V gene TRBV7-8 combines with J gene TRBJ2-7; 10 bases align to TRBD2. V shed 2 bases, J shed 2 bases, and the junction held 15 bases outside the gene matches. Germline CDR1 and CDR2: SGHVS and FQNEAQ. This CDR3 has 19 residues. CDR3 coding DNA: TGTGCCAGCAGCTTACCGGCAGCGTATCCTAGCGGGAGTCCCTACGAGCAGTACTTC. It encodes CASSLPAAYPSGSPYEQYF. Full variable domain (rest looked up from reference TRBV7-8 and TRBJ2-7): GAGVSQSPRYKVAKRGQDVALRCDPISGHVSLFWYQQALGQGPEFLTYFQNEAQLDKSGLPSDRFFAERPEGSVSTLKIQRTQQEDSAVYLCASSLPAAYPSGSPYEQYFGPGTRLTVT.

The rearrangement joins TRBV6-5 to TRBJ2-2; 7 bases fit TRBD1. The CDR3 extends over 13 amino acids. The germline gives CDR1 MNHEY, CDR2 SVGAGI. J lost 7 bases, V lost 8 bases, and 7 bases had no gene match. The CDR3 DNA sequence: TGTGCCAGCTATACAGGGGTTATCGGGGAGCTGTTTTTT. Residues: CASYTGVIGELFF.

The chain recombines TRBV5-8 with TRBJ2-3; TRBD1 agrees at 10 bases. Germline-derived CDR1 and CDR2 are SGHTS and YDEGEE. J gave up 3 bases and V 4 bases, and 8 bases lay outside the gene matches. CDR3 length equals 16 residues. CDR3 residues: CASSRGDRGFTDTQYF. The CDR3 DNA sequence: TGTGCCAGCAGCCGGGGGGACAGGGGTTTTACAGATACGCAGTATTTT.

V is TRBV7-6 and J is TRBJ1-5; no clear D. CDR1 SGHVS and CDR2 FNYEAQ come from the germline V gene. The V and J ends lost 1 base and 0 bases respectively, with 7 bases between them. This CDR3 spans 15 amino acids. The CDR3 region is CASSLERGSNQPQHF. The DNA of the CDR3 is TGTGCCAGCAGCTTAGAACGGGGTAGCAATCAGCCCCAGCATTTT.

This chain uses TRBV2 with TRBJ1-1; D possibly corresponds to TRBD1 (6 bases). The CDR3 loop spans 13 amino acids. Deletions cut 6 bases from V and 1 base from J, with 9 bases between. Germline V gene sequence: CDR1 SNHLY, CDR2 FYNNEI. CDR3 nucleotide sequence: TGTGCCAGCAGATGGGACAAGAACACTGAAGCTTTCTTT. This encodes CASRWDKNTEAFF.

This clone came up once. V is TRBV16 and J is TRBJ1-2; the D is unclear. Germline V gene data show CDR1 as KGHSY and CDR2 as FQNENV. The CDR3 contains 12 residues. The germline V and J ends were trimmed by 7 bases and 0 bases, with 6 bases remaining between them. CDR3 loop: CASTLSNYGYTF. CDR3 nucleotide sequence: TGTGCCAGCACCCTATCTAACTATGGCTACACCTTC.

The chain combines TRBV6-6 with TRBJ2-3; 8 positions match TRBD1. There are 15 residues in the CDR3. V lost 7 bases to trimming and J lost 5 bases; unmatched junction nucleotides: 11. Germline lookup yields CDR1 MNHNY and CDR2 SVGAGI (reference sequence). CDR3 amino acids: CASTGGQGARDTQYF. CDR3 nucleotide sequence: TGTGCCAGCACCGGCGGACAGGGAGCAAGAGATACGCAGTATTTT.

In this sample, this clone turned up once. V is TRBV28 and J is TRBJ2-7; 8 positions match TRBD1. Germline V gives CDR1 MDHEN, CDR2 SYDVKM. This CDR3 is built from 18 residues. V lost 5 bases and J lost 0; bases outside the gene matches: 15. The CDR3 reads CASSQYSDRGILSYEQYF. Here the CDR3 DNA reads TGTGCCAGCAGTCAATACTCAGACAGGGGAATTCTCTCCTACGAGCAGTACTTC. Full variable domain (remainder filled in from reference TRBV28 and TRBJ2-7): DVKVTQSSRYLVKRTGEKVFLECVQDMDHENMFWYRQDPGLGLRLIYFSYDVKMKEKGDIPEGYSVSREKKERFSLILESASTNQTSMYLCASSQYSDRGILSYEQYFGPGTRLTVT.

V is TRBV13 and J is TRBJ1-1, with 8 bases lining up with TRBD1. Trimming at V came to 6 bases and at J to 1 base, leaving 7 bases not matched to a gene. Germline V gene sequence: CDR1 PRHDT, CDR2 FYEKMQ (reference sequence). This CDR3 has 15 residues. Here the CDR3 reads CASSPRDRPNTEAFF. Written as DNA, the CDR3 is TGTGCCAGCAGTCCCCGGGACAGGCCGAACACTGAAGCTTTCTTT.